This TCR beta chain is from a study of CXCR3-negative and CXCR3-positive naive CD8 T cells. Findings and caveats of the study: Compared with CXCR3-negative naive cells, CXCR3-positive naive cells showed more hydrophobic TRB CDR3s.

For this clonotype: Its antigen is as yet unknown.

cDNA libraries for TRB were generated by 5' RACE incorporating UMI labels. TCRdb re-called the 5' RACE reads and gives one entry per CDR3 protein, without DNA. The table gives 150,000 to 160,000 distinct CDR3 sequences; the top ten clones make up approximately 0.5% of it. The CDR3 has 14 residues. This clonotype was sampled from a human donor in good health. Some clones in this sample may be carry-over from other donors' samples. Sequenced input: naive CXCR3+ CD8+ T cells from blood. Subset noted: CD45RO-CCR7+CD27+CD95- naive CD8+ T cells expressing CXCR3 (TNR3+). The chain is built from TRBV12-3 or TRBV12-4 and TRBJ1-4. The CDR3 reads CASSFGEIVEKLFF.